The entry that follows covers one T cell receptor beta chain sequence. The antigen is not known. These data originate in a study of cytomegalovirus exposure and HLA in healthy donors. In the study overall: An early release of data contained about 85 million unique TCRs, which came from HLA-typed donors. Whole-study findings and limits: While the bulk of TCR sequences proved rare, some public TCRs turned up in many donors. 164 TCR beta chains were listed as cytomegalovirus-associated.

With 4 bases removed from V and 3 bases from J, the gap between germline ends came to 16 bases. The CDR3 is 16 amino acids. The germline V gene has CDR1 SGHDN and CDR2 FVKESK. Each of the donors was a healthy bone marrow donor. PCR amplification relied on 60 Vbeta primers (plus 13 Jbeta primers). Generated by immunoSEQ multiplex PCR, the TCRdb table keeps only in-frame clones and is missing some. The table gives 150,000 or so clones; the top ten clones make up 1.5% to 2% of it. The clonotype originates from a man between 18 and 35 years old in good health and CMV-seronegative. The chain joins TRBV14 to TRBJ1-3; D uncertain. Input material: PBMCs. The CDR3 loop reads CASSLRGGGNGNTIYF. DNA of the CDR3: TGTGCCAGCAGCCTCCGAGGAGGAGGAAATGGAAACACCATATATTTT.